The 11 T cell receptor beta chains in this list originate from one sample, sequenced in a study of PD-1 blockade in classical Hodgkin lymphoma. Brentuximab vedotin exposure varied, and every patient relapsed after autologous stem cell transplantation. Produced via immunoSEQ multiplex PCR; TCRdb's table is partial and in-frame only. The profile covers about 94,000 clones, with roughly nine tenths appearing a single time and approximately 12% taken by the ten largest. The sequenced sample was peripheral blood mononuclear cells (PBMCs), obtained before the second cycle of nivolumab. Receptor source: a human donor with classical Hodgkin lymphoma.

The chain employs TRBV5-8 and TRBJ1-4; the D is unclear. The V gene lost 0 bases and the J gene lost 8 bases, with 8 bases spanning the gap. The CDR3 extends over 13 amino acids. Per the germline V gene, CDR1 is SGHTS and CDR2 is YDEGEE. DNA for the CDR3: TGTGCCAGCAGCTTGGTTAGAGCGGAAAAACTGTTTTTT. This translates into CASSLVRAEKLFF.

The chain uses TRBV11-3 and TRBJ2-1, with 12 nucleotides matching TRBD2. Germline V gene data show CDR1 as SGHNT and CDR2 as YENEEA. The V gene end was trimmed by 7 bases and the J gene end by 9 bases; junction bases not matched to a gene: 7. The CDR3 length is 14 residues. The CDR3 loop reads CASTDGLAGSEQFF. As DNA, the CDR3 is TGTGCCAGCACCGACGGACTAGCGGGGTCTGAGCAGTTCTTC.

The chain recombines TRBV28 with TRBJ2-5, with 8 bases matching TRBD1. There are 14 residues in the CDR3. Germline values: CDR1 MDHEN, CDR2 SYDVKM. The J segment lost 3 bases and the V segment lost 3 bases, leaving 3 bases of the junction unmatched. The CDR3: CASSFETGEETQYF. In DNA form, the CDR3 reads TGTGCCAGCAGTTTCGAGACAGGGGAAGAGACCCAGTACTTC.

The chain has TRBV2 and TRBJ2-3; 8 bases map to TRBD2. The CDR3 contains 14 residues. Germline V lookup: CDR1 SNHLY, CDR2 FYNNEI. The V segment lost 10 bases and the J segment 8 bases; nucleotides outside the gene matches: 14. This chain's CDR3 is CAIKPGLGDLTQYF. CDR3 in DNA: TGTGCCATCAAACCGGGACTAGGGGATCTTACGCAGTATTTT.

J is TRBJ2-7 and V is TRBV28; 11 bases are a match to TRBD2. Per germline, CDR1 MDHEN and CDR2 SYDVKM. The CDR3 has 14 residues. After removal of 6 bases from V and 1 base from J, the junction contained 2 bases not matched to a gene. The CDR3 region is CASRLAGESYEQYF. As DNA, the CDR3 is TGTGCCAGCAGACTAGCGGGAGAATCCTACGAGCAGTACTTC.

The rearrangement joins TRBV2 to TRBJ2-2, with 8 bases identical to TRBD1. Germline V CDR1 and CDR2: SNHLY, FYNNEI. The CDR3 totals 13 residues. Trimming cost V 4 bases and J 7 bases; bases outside gene matches: 2. Written as DNA, the CDR3 is TGTGCCAGCAGTGTACAGGGGGTCGGGGAGCTGTTTTTT. The encoded protein is CASSVQGVGELFF.

The V call is TRBV5-8, the J call TRBJ1-4; maybe TRBD1 (5 bases). In germline, CDR1 is SGHTS, CDR2 YDEGEE. V was cut by 0 bases and J by 5 bases, with 14 bases left in between. The CDR3 is 16 residues long. Here the CDR3 reads CASSLGQGYRNEKLFF. CDR3 in DNA: TGTGCCAGCAGCTTGGGGCAGGGATATCGGAATGAAAAACTGTTTTTT.

V usage is TRBV2 and J usage is TRBJ2-7, with no clear D. V lost 7 bases, J lost 3 bases, and 10 bases lay in between. This CDR3 region has 12 residues. CDR1 and CDR2 from the germline V gene are SNHLY and FYNNEI. For the CDR3, the DNA is TGTGCCAGCATTACAAACAGCTACGAGCAGTACTTC. Protein: CASITNSYEQYF.

The chain has TRBV28 and TRBJ2-7; 12 bases match TRBD2. V shed 6 bases and J 6 bases; nucleotides not matched to a gene: 6. Looked up from germline, CDR1 is MDHEN and CDR2 is SYDVKM. The CDR3 is 14 residues long. The CDR3 nucleotides read TGTGCCAGCAGCCAAAGACTAGCGGGAGTCGAGCAGTACTTC. Translated: CASSQRLAGVEQYF. Combining the CDR3 with reference TRBV28 and TRBJ2-7 gives the whole variable domain DVKVTQSSRYLVKRTGEKVFLECVQDMDHENMFWYRQDPGLGLRLIYFSYDVKMKEKGDIPEGYSVSREKKERFSLILESASTNQTSMYLCASSQRLAGVEQYFGPGTRLTVT.

This chain connects TRBV9 to TRBJ2-3; D gene unclear. Trimming pared 0 bases from V and 0 bases from J, leaving 8 bases between. Per germline, CDR1 SGDLS and CDR2 YYNGEE. The CDR3 spans 15 residues. CDR3 DNA: TGTGCCAGCAGCGTAGATCCCGGTAGCACAGATACGCAGTATTTT. This gives the protein CASSVDPGSTDTQYF.

The V call is TRBV7-9, the J call TRBJ2-1; D not certain. Trimming stripped 2 bases from V and 5 bases from J, with 7 bases between. The CDR3 length is 13 residues. The germline CDR1 and CDR2 sequences are SEHNR and FQNEAQ (reference sequence). The CDR3 sequence: CASSLIYHNEQFF. The CDR3 nucleotides read TGTGCCAGCAGCTTAATTTACCACAATGAGCAGTTCTTC.